This TCR beta chain was profiled in a study of blood T cell repertoires in COVID-19. Overall study: Samples taken during acute and convalescent COVID-19 were collected in the United States, Italy and Spain. From T cells, B-cell-depleted T cells, or PBMCs came the material, which was cDNA or gDNA.

Original data processing: Cell counts per sample came from amplifying reference gene primers. Clones were sequenced by immunoSEQ multiplex PCR, and TCRdb holds only the in-frame ones, with some missing. V and J calls plus clone size are reproduced from that table; the DNA served to infer D and trimming. The table records about 190,000 clones, around 83% of them present only once. Trimming at V came to 5 bases and at J to 8 bases, leaving 8 bases not matched to a gene. The V gene's germline CDR1 is SGHNT and CDR2 YYREEE (reference sequence). The CDR3 extends over 14 amino acids. Sample: peripheral blood. This chain connects TRBV5-4 to TRBJ2-1; 9 bases map to TRBD2. The sequence was collected from a woman between 40 and 50 years old with acute or convalescent COVID-19. The CDR3 is CASSLPSGTDEQFF. The CDR3 bases are TGTGCCAGCAGTTTACCTAGCGGGACGGATGAGCAGTTCTTC.